What follows is one T cell receptor beta chain and its context. These data belong to a study of blood T cells in healthy people across ages. The CDR3 loop spans 16 amino acids. Germline CDR1 is MNHEY and CDR2 is SMNVEV (reference sequence). Germline trimming cut 5 bases from V and 4 bases from J; bases unmatched to any gene: 8. Using a J-beta primer mix together with a sample-barcoded 5' primer, a second PCR was run for about 7 to 12 cycles. Using its own MiXCR run on the 5' RACE reads, TCRdb lists one record per CDR3 protein. The repertoire includes about 1 million distinct CDR3 sequences, 45% of them detected once, and approximately 20% sits in the top ten.

The sample consisted of blood. V usage is TRBV27 and J usage is TRBJ2-1, with TRBD2 matching over 10 bases. This TCR came from a woman aged 55-69 years in good health. CDR3 loop: CASSPRTSGMYNEQFF. The CDR3 nucleotides are TGTGCCAGCAGTCCAAGGACTAGCGGCATGTACAATGAGCAGTTCTTC.